This T cell receptor beta chain was recovered during a study of cytomegalovirus exposure and HLA in healthy donors. This CDR3 region has 13 residues. Germline V gene sequence: CDR1 MNHEY, CDR2 SVGAGI. Trimming pared 2 bases from V and 4 bases from J, leaving 8 bases between. PCR was performed using 60 Vbeta and 13 Jbeta primers. Assay used: immunoSEQ multiplex PCR; TCRdb lists only in-frame clones, some missing. The sample holds fewer than 150,000 clones; about 78% are singletons and the top ten take about 6.5%. The receptor was isolated from a man aged 35-49 years in good health and CMV-seropositive. J is TRBJ2-5 and V is TRBV6-5, with a possible D match to TRBD1 (6 bases). Sequenced: PBMCs. The CDR3: CASSYQGRETQYF. CDR3 nucleotides: TGTGCCAGCAGTTACCAGGGGCGAGAGACCCAGTACTTC.